This T cell receptor beta chain originates from a study of beta chain features in type 1 diabetes. Whole-study context: Cells sorted and examined across all samples totaled almost 110 million.

The germline V gene encodes CDR1 SQVTM and CDR2 ANQGSEA. The CDR3 loop spans 12 amino acids. Trimming took off 6 bases at V and 5 bases at J, with 13 bases between the two ends. Sequencing targeted expressed TCRB transcripts, as all isolated RNA had been reverse transcribed. TCRdb's copy holds only in-frame clones and misses some; the assay was immunoSEQ multiplex PCR. In the table there are 55,000 to 85,000 clones, around 49% of which are singletons. Comment on this clone: Its specificity is unknown. The same CDR3 also results from other DNA sequences found in this sample.

Overall study results and limits: Shorter TCRB CDR3s, moderately but significantly so, were found in Type 1 diabetes patients in all four CD4+ subsets. Lower insertion and higher deletion counts appeared at VDJ junctions in type 1 diabetes patients.

Donors contributed one heparinised blood draw apiece, averaging roughly 0.12 L. Stem cell-like memory, regulatory, central memory and naive CD4+ cells were sorted via CD45RO/CCR7/CD25/CD127/CD95/CD27. The V and J genes are TRBV29-1 and TRBJ1-1; D might be TRBD1 (5 bases). The sequence was collected from a young man with type 1 diabetes. The specimen sequenced was central memory CD4+ T cells from blood. CDR3 nucleotide sequence: TGCAGCGTGGCCCAGGGAAAAACTGAAGCTTTCTTT. Its translation is CSVAQGKTEAFF.